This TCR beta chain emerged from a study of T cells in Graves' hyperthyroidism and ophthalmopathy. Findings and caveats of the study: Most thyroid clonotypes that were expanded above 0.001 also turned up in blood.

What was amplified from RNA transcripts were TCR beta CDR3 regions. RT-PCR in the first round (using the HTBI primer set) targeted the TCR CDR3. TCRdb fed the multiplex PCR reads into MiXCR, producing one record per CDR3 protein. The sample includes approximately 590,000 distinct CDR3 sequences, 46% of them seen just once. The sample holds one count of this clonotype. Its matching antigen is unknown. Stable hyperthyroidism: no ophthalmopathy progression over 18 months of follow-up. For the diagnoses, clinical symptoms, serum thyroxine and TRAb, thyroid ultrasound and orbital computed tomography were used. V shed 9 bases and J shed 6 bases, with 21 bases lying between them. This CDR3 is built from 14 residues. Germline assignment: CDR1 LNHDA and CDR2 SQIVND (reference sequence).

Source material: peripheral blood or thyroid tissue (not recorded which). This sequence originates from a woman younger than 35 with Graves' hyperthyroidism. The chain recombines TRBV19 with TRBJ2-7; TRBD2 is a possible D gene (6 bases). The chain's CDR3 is CASRPAEGLSEQYF. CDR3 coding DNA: TGTGCCAGCCGCCCCGCCGAGGGACTGTCCGAGCAGTACTTC.